One sample yielded the 5 T cell receptor beta chains listed below, sequenced in a study of T cell responses to AZD1222 COVID-19 vaccine. Produced via immunoSEQ multiplex PCR; TCRdb's table is partial and in-frame only. The sample shows over 150,000 clones, over 85% of them seen only once. The source was peripheral blood, collected 28 days after the second dose of the MenACWY control vaccine. The receptors come from an adult who received the MenACWY meningococcal vaccine as a control.

The chain recombines TRBV2 with TRBJ1-5, with 7 nucleotides matching TRBD1. Unmatched junction bases numbered 6, after V lost 4 bases and J lost 0 bases. This CDR3 has 16 amino acids. Germline lookup yields CDR1 SNHLY and CDR2 FYNNEI. CDR3 nucleotides: TGTGCCAGCAGTGGGACAGGAAGTTATAGCAATCAGCCCCAGCATTTT. Translation gives CASSGTGSYSNQPQHF.

The chain links TRBV7-6 to TRBJ1-2; D unclear. This CDR3 is 12 amino acids long. V lost 5 bases and J lost 7, with 11 bases in between. The V gene's germline CDR1 is SGHVS and CDR2 FNYEAQ. The CDR3 DNA reads TGTGCCAGCAGCCACCCGACCGGTGGCTACACCTTC. Its translation: CASSHPTGGYTF.

The J gene is TRBJ1-2, the V gene TRBV4-3, with 10 bases identical to TRBD1. With V trimmed by 0 bases and J by 5 bases, 9 bases remained unmatched. The germline V gene has CDR1 LGHNA and CDR2 YSLEER. The CDR3 sequence is 17 residues long. CDR3 DNA: TGCGCCAGCAGCCAAGAAACCGGGACAGGGGAGATATATGGCTACACCTTC. It codes for CASSQETGTGEIYGYTF.

The chain carries TRBV5-1 and TRBJ2-7, with 7 bases fitting TRBD1. Germline CDR1 is SGHRS and CDR2 is YFSETQ. The CDR3 covers 14 residues. Trimming cost V 3 bases and J 3 bases; bases outside gene matches: 6. CDR3 in DNA: TGCGCCAGCAGCTCTGACAGGGCGGGCTACGAGCAGTACTTC. As protein: CASSSDRAGYEQYF.

The V call is TRBV5-4, the J call TRBJ2-1; no firm D call. Trimming removed 4 bases at V and 7 bases at J, with 12 bases between. The CDR3 covers 13 residues. From germline, CDR1 is SGHNT and CDR2 YYREEE (reference sequence). Here the CDR3 DNA reads TGTGCCAGCAGCATCGCGATTGGGAATGAGCAGTTCTTC. Amino acid sequence: CASSIAIGNEQFF. The full variable domain, completed using reference TRBV5-4 and TRBJ2-1, is ETGVTQSPTHLIKTRGQQVTLRCSSQSGHNTVSWYQQALGQGPQFIFQYYREEENGRGNFPPRFSGLQFPNYSSELNVNALELDDSALYLCASSIAIGNEQFFGPGTRLTVL.